The rows below give T cell receptor beta chains drawn from one sample of a study of beta chain features in type 1 diabetes. Libraries were prepared by immunoSEQ multiplex PCR; TCRdb keeps only in-frame clonotypes and omits some of them. Of roughly 610,000 clones listed, about 16% were seen once; the top ten hold under 0.095%. The specimen sequenced was naive CD4+ T cells from blood. The source is a man aged 18 to 30 in good health. The CDR3 runs from the conserved cysteine through the conserved F or W. The D gene is left open where the match is weak. Size tells how often a clone was seen (once, few, many) or the class of an expanded clone, and some rows leave it out.

V: TRBV15; D: TRBD1; J: TRBJ1-2; size: NA; CDR3: CATSRDRQGKGYTF; DNA: TGTGCCACCAGCAGAGATCGACAGGGGAAAGGCTACACCTTC
V: TRBV9; D: TRBD2; J: TRBJ2-5; size: few; CDR3: CASSVKAGGSAQYF; DNA: TGTGCCAGCAGCGTGAAGGCGGGAGGGTCGGCCCAGTACTTC
V: TRBV5-6; D: NA; J: TRBJ2-7; size: few; CDR3: CASSRVDGDYEQYF; DNA: TGTGCCAGCAGCCGCGTGGACGGAGACTACGAGCAGTACTTC
V: TRBV5-1; D: NA; J: TRBJ1-5; size: NA; CDR3: CASSLKGGNQPQHF; DNA: TGCGCCAGCAGCTTGAAAGGCGGCAATCAGCCCCAGCATTTT
V: TRBV7-6; D: NA; J: TRBJ2-1; size: NA; CDR3: CASSLSSGHGYNEQFF; DNA: TGTGCCAGCAGCTTATCGTCAGGACACGGGTACAATGAGCAGTTCTTC
V: TRBV10-3; D: NA; J: TRBJ1-1; size: NA; CDR3: CAISEFEQGNTEAFF; DNA: TGTGCCATCAGTGAGTTTGAACAGGGGAACACTGAAGCTTTCTTT
V: TRBV5-8; D: NA; J: TRBJ2-5; size: NA; CDR3: CASSLKWREGETQYF; DNA: TGTGCCAGCAGCTTGAAGTGGCGGGAAGGAGAGACCCAGTACTTC
V: TRBV11-2; D: NA; J: TRBJ2-7; size: NA; CDR3: CASRGTLSYEQYF; DNA: TGTGCCAGCAGGGGCACCTTGTCCTACGAGCAGTACTTC
V: TRBV7-2; D: TRBD2; J: TRBJ2-7; size: few; CDR3: CASSLGGTSGNYEQYF; DNA: TGTGCCAGCAGCTTAGGTGGGACTAGCGGAAACTACGAGCAGTACTTC
V: TRBV10-3; D: NA; J: TRBJ1-2; size: NA; CDR3: CAISNMYRDPLYGYTF; DNA: TGTGCCATCAGTAATATGTACCGGGACCCTCTATATGGCTACACCTTC
V: TRBV7-2; D: NA; J: TRBJ2-7; size: few; CDR3: CASSFGQGPYEQYF; DNA: TGTGCCAGCAGCTTCGGACAAGGACCCTACGAGCAGTACTTC
V: TRBV7-9; D: NA; J: TRBJ1-2; size: NA; CDR3: CASSRREGSAYGYTF; DNA: TGTGCCAGCAGCCGCCGTGAGGGCTCAGCCTATGGCTACACCTTC
V: TRBV5-6; D: NA; J: TRBJ2-3; size: NA; CDR3: CASSPTPGTDTQYF; DNA: TGTGCCAGCAGCCCTACCCCGGGGACAGATACGCAGTATTTT
V: TRBV10-3; D: TRBD1; J: TRBJ1-1; size: NA; CDR3: CAITGQGRYTEAFF; DNA: TGTGCCATCACGGGACAGGGTCGGTACACTGAAGCTTTCTTT
V: TRBV7-6; D: TRBD2; J: TRBJ2-1; size: NA; CDR3: CASTYRAAGGPYEQFF; DNA: TGTGCCAGCACTTACAGAGCAGCGGGAGGGCCTTATGAGCAGTTCTTC
V: TRBV10-3; D: NA; J: TRBJ1-4; size: few; CDR3: CAIGGPNEKLFF; DNA: TGTGCCATCGGGGGGCCAAATGAAAAACTGTTTTTT
V: TRBV4-3; D: TRBD1; J: TRBJ2-7; size: NA; CDR3: CASSQEGQSFHEQYF; DNA: TGCGCCAGCAGCCAAGAGGGACAGTCCTTCCACGAGCAGTACTTC
V: TRBV29-1; D: NA; J: TRBJ1-2; size: few; CDR3: CSVEEARFSGYTF; DNA: TGCAGCGTTGAAGAAGCTAGGTTTTCTGGCTACACCTTC
V: TRBV5-1; D: TRBD1; J: TRBJ1-1; size: NA; CDR3: CASSGQGIRGTEAFF; DNA: TGCGCCAGCAGTGGACAGGGTATACGGGGCACTGAAGCTTTCTTT
V: TRBV9; D: NA; J: TRBJ2-7; size: NA; CDR3: CASSVGPPYEQYF; DNA: TGTGCCAGCAGCGTAGGCCCTCCCTACGAGCAGTACTTC
V: TRBV10-3; D: NA; J: TRBJ1-1; size: few; CDR3: CAISESPLDSGGKAFF; DNA: TGTGCCATCAGTGAGTCCCCTCTCGACAGCGGCGGGAAAGCTTTCTTT
V: TRBV30; D: NA; J: TRBJ1-4; size: NA; CDR3: CAWSVALRRGLNEKLFF; DNA: TGTGCCTGGAGTGTAGCGCTCCGCCGAGGGCTTAATGAAAAACTGTTTTTT
V: TRBV7-2; D: NA; J: TRBJ2-7; size: NA; CDR3: CASSLDAGGTYEQYF; DNA: TGTGCCAGCAGCTTAGACGCAGGAGGGACCTACGAGCAGTACTTC
V: TRBV27; D: NA; J: TRBJ1-2; size: few; CDR3: CASSWRARGNSRDYGYTF; DNA: TGTGCCAGCAGTTGGAGGGCGAGAGGGAATAGTAGAGACTATGGCTACACCTTC
V: TRBV11-2; D: TRBD1; J: TRBJ2-7; size: NA; CDR3: CASSLDLVQGYYEQYF; DNA: TGTGCCAGCAGCTTAGATCTAGTACAGGGGTACTACGAGCAGTACTTC
V: TRBV29-1; D: NA; J: TRBJ1-2; size: few; CDR3: CSARWARGYNYGYTF; DNA: TGCAGCGCCCGTTGGGCTAGGGGGTACAACTATGGCTACACCTTC
V: TRBV15; D: TRBD2; J: TRBJ2-1; size: few; CDR3: CATSLTKREGHNEQFF; DNA: TGTGCCACCAGCTTAACAAAGCGGGAGGGCCACAATGAGCAGTTCTTC
V: TRBV23-1; D: NA; J: TRBJ2-2; size: few; CDR3: CASGGRNTGELFF; DNA: TGCGCCAGCGGGGGGAGGAACACCGGGGAGCTGTTTTTT
V: TRBV12-5; D: NA; J: TRBJ2-5; size: NA; CDR3: CASGGSARGQETQYF; DNA: TGTGCTAGTGGGGGATCTGCGAGAGGACAAGAGACCCAGTACTTC
V: TRBV5-4; D: TRBD1; J: TRBJ1-1; size: few; CDR3: CASSSSGTGGVGTEAFF; DNA: TGTGCCAGCAGCTCTTCCGGGACAGGGGGCGTGGGCACTGAAGCTTTCTTT
V: TRBV7-2; D: NA; J: TRBJ2-4; size: NA; CDR3: CASSPPPKNIQYF; DNA: TGTGCCAGCTCCCCCCCTCCCAAAAACATTCAGTACTTC
V: TRBV12-5; D: NA; J: TRBJ2-1; size: few; CDR3: CASGRGASYNEQFF; DNA: TGTGCTAGTGGCCGGGGGGCGTCCTACAATGAGCAGTTCTTC
V: TRBV7-2; D: NA; J: TRBJ2-6; size: few; CDR3: CASTFKSSGSGANVLTF; DNA: TGTGCCAGCACCTTTAAGTCCTCGGGCTCTGGGGCCAACGTCCTGACTTTC
V: TRBV5-1; D: TRBD2; J: TRBJ2-7; size: NA; CDR3: CASSLLAGGEQYF; DNA: TGCGCCAGCAGCTTACTAGCGGGAGGGGAGCAGTACTTC
V: TRBV6-5; D: NA; J: TRBJ2-3; size: NA; CDR3: CASSYATGTDTQYF; DNA: TGTGCCAGCAGTTACGCCACAGGGACAGATACGCAGTATTTT
V: TRBV5-1; D: TRBD2; J: TRBJ2-6; size: NA; CDR3: CASSPLAGGRGANVLTF; DNA: TGCGCCAGCAGCCCTCTAGCGGGAGGGCGAGGGGCCAACGTCCTGACTTTC
V: TRBV28; D: NA; J: TRBJ1-1; size: few; CDR3: CASLAQNTEAFF; DNA: TGTGCCAGCTTGGCACAGAACACTGAAGCTTTCTTT
V: TRBV4-1; D: NA; J: TRBJ1-4; size: many; CDR3: CASSLQGIDEKLFF; DNA: TGCGCCAGCAGCCTACAGGGAATTGATGAAAAACTGTTTTTT
V: TRBV10-3; D: NA; J: TRBJ2-5; size: few; CDR3: CAISEGGETQYF; DNA: TGTGCCATCAGTGAAGGGGGAGAGACCCAGTACTTC
V: TRBV5-1; D: TRBD1; J: TRBJ2-2; size: NA; CDR3: CASNVDRGGTGELFF; DNA: TGCGCCAGCAACGTGGACAGGGGAGGAACCGGGGAGCTGTTTTTT
V: TRBV6-5; D: TRBD2; J: TRBJ2-3; size: few; CDR3: CASSYPSGGAGTQYF; DNA: TGTGCCAGCAGTTACCCTAGCGGGGGGGCCGGTACGCAGTATTTT
V: TRBV6-5; D: NA; J: TRBJ2-1; size: NA; CDR3: CASRSTGFKQFF; DNA: TGTGCCAGCAGGTCAACAGGGTTCAAGCAGTTCTTC
V: TRBV19; D: NA; J: TRBJ2-2; size: NA; CDR3: CASSMRVQGTGELFF; DNA: TGTGCCAGTAGTATGAGAGTACAGGGCACCGGGGAGCTGTTTTTT
V: TRBV19; D: TRBD2; J: TRBJ2-1; size: NA; CDR3: CASSVDEGLAGARSYNEQFF; DNA: TGTGCCAGTAGTGTAGATGAGGGACTAGCGGGAGCCCGGTCCTACAATGAGCAGTTCTTC
V: TRBV18; D: TRBD2; J: TRBJ2-1; size: few; CDR3: CASSPPLAGAYNEQFF; DNA: TGTGCCAGCTCACCGCCTCTAGCGGGGGCCTACAATGAGCAGTTCTTC
V: TRBV4-1; D: NA; J: TRBJ2-2; size: few; CDR3: CASSFYGLATGELFF; DNA: TGCGCCAGCAGCTTTTATGGACTCGCCACCGGGGAGCTGTTTTTT
V: TRBV5-1; D: NA; J: TRBJ2-5; size: few; CDR3: CASSLKGETQYF; DNA: TGCGCCAGCAGCTTGAAAGGCGAGACCCAGTACTTC
V: TRBV4-3; D: NA; J: TRBJ2-1; size: NA; CDR3: CASSQDLEGFFEQFF; DNA: TGCGCCAGCAGCCAAGATCTCGAGGGGTTCTTTGAGCAGTTCTTC
V: TRBV7-2; D: NA; J: TRBJ1-1; size: few; CDR3: CASSPQGGVRQGNTEAFF; DNA: TGTGCCAGCAGTCCCCAAGGAGGCGTTCGCCAGGGTAACACTGAAGCTTTCTTT
V: TRBV9; D: TRBD2; J: TRBJ2-1; size: NA; CDR3: CASSVAPGLAGNEQFF; DNA: TGTGCCAGCAGCGTTGCCCCGGGACTAGCGGGCAATGAGCAGTTCTTC
V: TRBV7-2; D: NA; J: TRBJ2-5; size: NA; CDR3: CASSTRFQETQYF; DNA: TGTGCCAGCAGCACGAGGTTCCAAGAGACCCAGTACTTC
V: TRBV7-2; D: NA; J: TRBJ1-2; size: NA; CDR3: CASSFGRGGYGYTF; DNA: TGTGCCAGCAGCTTCGGACGCGGAGGATATGGCTACACCTTC
V: TRBV5-1; D: TRBD1; J: TRBJ2-5; size: few; CDR3: CASSPGQMLGETQYF; DNA: TGCGCCAGCAGCCCGGGACAGATGCTCGGGGAGACCCAGTACTTC